This TCR beta chain was recovered during a study of beta chain features in type 1 diabetes. Germline CDR1 and CDR2: SGHAT and FQNNGV. This CDR3 region has 14 residues. The V gene lost 4 bases and the J gene lost 4 bases, with 13 bases spanning the gap. Reverse transcription of all isolated RNA meant that expressed TCRB transcripts were sequenced. Profiling relied on immunoSEQ multiplex PCR, and the TCRdb table lists in-frame clones only, not all of them. The sample yields tens of thousands of clones, 30% to 35% seen once. Sequenced material: stem cell memory CD4+ T cells from blood. The sequence was obtained from a woman between 18 and 30 years old in good health. The chain combines TRBV11-2 with TRBJ1-2, with D perhaps TRBD1 (5 bases). CDR3 sequence: CASSSTGGPYGYTF. CDR3 DNA sequence: TGTGCCAGCAGCTCCACCGGGGGTCCCTATGGCTACACCTTC.